Listed below are T cell receptor beta chains from one sample, sequenced in a study of blood T cell repertoires in COVID-19. Here immunoSEQ multiplex PCR was the method, and the copy in TCRdb shows in-frame clones only, minus some. The sample records around 180,000 clones, more than 70% being singletons. Sequenced sample: peripheral blood. The receptors were sampled from a man aged 40-55 years with active or convalescent COVID-19. The CDR3 runs from the conserved cysteine through the conserved F or W. D genes are given only for firm matches. Rows may omit the clone size; those that give it use once, few, many or a size class.

size: .
D: .
V: TRBV2
J: TRBJ1-2
CDR3: CASSSLTGTNYGYTF
DNA: TGTGCCAGCAGTTCCCTAACAGGGACCAACTATGGCTACACCTTC

size: .
D: TRBD1
V: TRBV5-6
J: TRBJ1-5
CDR3: CASSLRQGRNNQPQHF
DNA: TGTGCCAGCAGCTTACGACAGGGACGGAACAATCAGCCCCAGCATTTT

size: .
D: .
V: TRBV3-1/TRBV3-2
J: TRBJ2-2
CDR3: CASSHTGNSNTGELFF
DNA: TGTGCCAGCAGCCACACAGGGAATTCGAACACCGGGGAGCTGTTTTTT

size: .
D: TRBD1
V: TRBV6-5
J: TRBJ1-2
CDR3: CASRTGASYGYTF
DNA: TGTGCCAGCAGGACAGGGGCTAGCTATGGCTACACCTTC

size: .
D: TRBD2
V: TRBV30
J: TRBJ2-5
CDR3: CAWSLAGGETQYF
DNA: TGTGCCTGGAGTTTAGCGGGGGGCGAGACCCAGTACTTC

size: .
D: .
V: TRBV25-1
J: TRBJ1-2
CDR3: CASSESTGRFWGYTF
DNA: TGTGCCAGCAGTGAATCTACAGGGCGGTTTTGGGGCTACACCTTC

size: .
D: .
V: TRBV28
J: TRBJ2-1
CDR3: CASRDSEREQFF
DNA: TGTGCCAGCAGGGACTCCGAGAGGGAGCAGTTCTTC

size: .
D: .
V: TRBV19
J: TRBJ1-1
CDR3: CASSIPLPNTEAFF
DNA: TGTGCCAGTAGTATCCCACTTCCGAACACTGAAGCTTTCTTT

size: .
D: .
V: TRBV29-1
J: TRBJ1-1
CDR3: CSVEPLKRENTEAFF
DNA: TGCAGCGTTGAACCCTTGAAGAGGGAGAACACTGAAGCTTTCTTT

size: .
D: TRBD1
V: TRBV11-2
J: TRBJ2-7
CDR3: CASSLDRAARGREQYF
DNA: TGTGCCAGCAGCTTAGATAGGGCGGCGAGGGGGCGGGAGCAGTACTTC

size: .
D: .
V: TRBV29-1
J: TRBJ2-5
CDR3: CSGRGRSPETQYF
DNA: TGCAGCGGGAGGGGACGTAGCCCAGAGACCCAGTACTTC

size: .
D: .
V: TRBV6-6
J: TRBJ1-5
CDR3: CASSPGDRYSNQPQHF
DNA: TGTGCCAGCAGCCCCGGAGACAGATATAGCAATCAGCCCCAGCATTTT

size: .
D: TRBD1
V: TRBV6-2/TRBV6-3
J: TRBJ1-2
CDR3: CASSSTGGVLSYGYTF
DNA: TGTGCCAGCAGTTCTACAGGGGGCGTCCTGTCTTATGGCTACACCTTC

size: .
D: .
V: TRBV5-6
J: TRBJ2-1
CDR3: CASGWAGNEQFF
DNA: TGTGCCAGCGGGTGGGCTGGGAATGAGCAGTTCTTC

size: .
D: TRBD1
V: TRBV6-6
J: TRBJ1-1
CDR3: CASSYLQGARNTEAFF
DNA: TGTGCCAGCAGTTACCTACAGGGGGCAAGGAACACTGAAGCTTTCTTT

size: .
D: .
V: TRBV29-1
J: TRBJ1-1
CDR3: CSVEEEAGVNTEAFF
DNA: TGCAGCGTTGAAGAGGAGGCAGGCGTGAACACTGAAGCTTTCTTT

size: few
D: .
V: TRBV11-3
J: TRBJ2-3
CDR3: CASSPGPLGDTQYF
DNA: TGTGCCAGCAGCCCAGGCCCCCTGGGCGATACGCAGTATTTT

size: .
D: .
V: TRBV6-5
J: TRBJ2-2
CDR3: CASSPSRGIGELFF
DNA: TGTGCCAGCAGTCCCTCCAGGGGAATCGGGGAGCTGTTTTTT

size: .
D: .
V: TRBV5-6
J: TRBJ1-1
CDR3: CASSLPLWNTEAFF
DNA: TGTGCCAGCAGCTTACCACTTTGGAACACTGAAGCTTTCTTT

size: .
D: .
V: TRBV7-8
J: TRBJ1-1
CDR3: CASTPAGRGMNTEAFF
DNA: TGTGCCAGCACCCCGGCGGGTAGAGGGATGAACACTGAAGCTTTCTTT

size: .
D: .
V: TRBV27
J: TRBJ2-7
CDR3: CASSSRQYEQYF
DNA: TGTGCCAGCAGTTCAAGACAGTACGAGCAGTACTTC

size: .
D: TRBD2
V: TRBV5-1
J: TRBJ2-3
CDR3: CASSLGTSGGDTQYF
DNA: TGCGCCAGCAGCCTAGGGACTAGCGGGGGAGATACGCAGTATTTT

size: .
D: TRBD2
V: TRBV27
J: TRBJ2-3
CDR3: CASSLLASGGYTDTQYF
DNA: TGTGCCAGCAGTTTATTGGCTAGCGGGGGGTACACAGATACGCAGTATTTT

size: .
D: TRBD1
V: TRBV6-2/TRBV6-3
J: TRBJ2-1
CDR3: CASSYVFRTGASHEQFF
DNA: TGTGCCAGCAGTTACGTCTTCCGGACAGGGGCGAGTCATGAGCAGTTCTTC

size: .
D: .
V: TRBV6-5
J: TRBJ2-5
CDR3: CASNPGGTGEETQYF
DNA: TGTGCCAGCAACCCCGGGGGAACAGGGGAAGAGACCCAGTACTTC

size: .
D: TRBD1
V: TRBV3-1/TRBV3-2
J: TRBJ1-2
CDR3: CASSPRQGAGYTF
DNA: TGTGCCAGCAGCCCGAGACAGGGGGCGGGCTACACCTTC

size: .
D: TRBD1
V: TRBV2
J: TRBJ1-1
CDR3: CASSEVEGGEAFF
DNA: TGTGCCAGCAGTGAGGTAGAAGGGGGCGAAGCTTTCTTT

size: .
D: TRBD1
V: TRBV5-1
J: TRBJ2-1
CDR3: CASSKSGTAYNEQFF
DNA: TGCGCCAGCAGCAAATCCGGGACAGCCTACAATGAGCAGTTCTTC

size: .
D: TRBD1
V: TRBV15
J: TRBJ1-2
CDR3: CATSRPSYGRGNSGYTF
DNA: TGTGCCACCAGCAGACCGTCGTATGGCAGGGGGAACTCGGGCTACACCTTC

size: once
D: TRBD1
V: TRBV18
J: TRBJ1-1
CDR3: CASSITGAWDTEAFF
DNA: TGTGCCAGCTCAATCACAGGGGCCTGGGACACTGAAGCTTTCTTT

size: .
D: TRBD1
V: TRBV10-3
J: TRBJ2-7
CDR3: CAISRQGTTYEQYF
DNA: TGTGCCATCAGTCGACAGGGAACGACCTACGAGCAGTACTTC

size: .
D: TRBD1
V: TRBV24-1
J: TRBJ1-4
CDR3: CATSDRQRTGRETNEKLFF
DNA: TGTGCCACCAGTGATCGCCAGAGGACAGGGAGGGAAACTAATGAAAAACTGTTTTTT

size: .
D: TRBD1
V: TRBV19
J: TRBJ1-2
CDR3: CASLDRENYGYTF
DNA: TGTGCCAGTTTGGACAGGGAGAACTATGGCTACACCTTC